Shown below are 24 T cell receptor beta chains from a single sample sequenced in a study of shared clonotypes between healthy human individuals. TCRdb's table, derived via immunoSEQ multiplex PCR, lists solely in-frame clones and lacks some. Of 2 million to 2.5 million clones detected, around 95% appear once; the ten largest clones hold approximately 0.13%. Source material: naive CD4+ T cells sorted from blood. Subset given: CD45RA+ positively selected. These receptors all come from a man between 18 and 35 years old in good health.

V and J are TRBV28 and TRBJ2-7; D could derive from TRBD1 or TRBD2 (6 bases each). Germline V CDR1 and CDR2: MDHEN, SYDVKM. The V end lost 7 bases, the J end lost 4 bases, and 17 bases lay between the germline ends. The CDR3 covers 14 residues. CDR3 coding DNA: TGTGCCAGCACCCCTCCTAGGGGGGCTTACGAGCAGTACTTC. Protein product: CASTPPRGAYEQYF. Using reference TRBV28 and TRBJ2-7 for the parts outside the CDR3, the full variable domain is DVKVTQSSRYLVKRTGEKVFLECVQDMDHENMFWYRQDPGLGLRLIYFSYDVKMKEKGDIPEGYSVSREKKERFSLILESASTNQTSMYLCASTPPRGAYEQYFGPGTRLTVT.

The chain uses TRBV20-1 and TRBJ2-7; the match to TRBD1 covers 10 bases. Germline V lookup: CDR1 DFQATT, CDR2 SNEGSKA (reference sequence). V trimming: 4 bases; J trimming: 8 bases; junction bases outside the gene matches: 2. The CDR3 consists of 11 residues. The CDR3 region is CSAMTGGQQYF. The DNA of the CDR3 is TGCAGTGCTATGACAGGGGGCCAGCAGTACTTC.

The chain couples TRBV4-1 to TRBJ2-2; TRBD2 matches 8 bases. V lost 1 base and J lost 4; bases outside the gene matches: 8. Germline V lookup: CDR1 MGHRA, CDR2 YSYEKL. CDR3 length: 17 amino acids. CDR3: CASSQVLAGMGTGELFF. CDR3 coding DNA: TGCGCCAGCAGCCAAGTGTTAGCGGGAATGGGCACCGGGGAGCTGTTTTTT.

This chain uses TRBV6-1 with TRBJ1-5; no clear D gene. The V gene lost 5 bases and the J gene lost 2 bases, with 10 bases spanning the gap. The CDR3 has 14 amino acids. Germline V gene sequence: CDR1 MNHNS, CDR2 SASEGT. CDR3 bases: TGTGCCAGCAGTAACGCGTTGGGCAATCAGCCCCAGCATTTT. Translation: CASSNALGNQPQHF.

This chain connects TRBV28 to TRBJ1-6; 7 bases line up with TRBD1. The CDR3 spans 17 residues. CDR1 and CDR2 (germline): MDHEN, SYDVKM. Unmatched junction bases numbered 13, after V lost 4 bases and J lost 7 bases. CDR3: CASSSDRVGGSNSPLHF. CDR3 nucleotides: TGTGCCAGCAGTTCCGACAGGGTGGGGGGAAGCAATTCACCCCTCCACTTT.

This chain links TRBV7-2 with TRBJ2-5; 8 nucleotides match TRBD2. The germline V gene encodes CDR1 SGHTA and CDR2 FQGNSA. The V gene end was trimmed by 5 bases and the J gene end by 5 bases; junction bases not matched to a gene: 19. The CDR3 loop spans 18 amino acids. The DNA for the CDR3 is TGTGCCAGCAGCCTCGGGAGGATAGCGGGAAAGGTTTGGGAGACCCAGTACTTC. Its translation: CASSLGRIAGKVWETQYF.

About this clone itself: This sample also contains other DNA sequences that code for the same CDR3. The chain has TRBV4-1 and TRBJ2-5, with D maybe TRBD1 (5 bases). Trimming stripped 1 base from V and 5 bases from J, with 11 bases between. Germline V CDR1 and CDR2: MGHRA, YSYEKL. The CDR3 has 14 amino acids. CDR3 region: CASSQGQGGETQYF. DNA of the CDR3: TGCGCCAGCAGCCAAGGGCAGGGTGGGGAGACCCAGTACTTC.

V gene TRBV11-2 combines with J gene TRBJ2-7; the D is unclear. V dropped 3 bases and J dropped 5 bases, with 14 bases sitting between them. The CDR3 consists of 14 residues. Germline values: CDR1 SGHAT, CDR2 FQNNGV. In DNA form, the CDR3 reads TGTGCCAGCAGCTTCCCCAAACTTGTCGACGAGCAGTACTTC. Its protein is CASSFPKLVDEQYF.

The chain carries TRBV15 and TRBJ2-2; D not certain. The CDR3 runs to 13 residues. Germline values: CDR1 LNHNV, CDR2 YYDKDF (reference sequence). V was cut by 4 bases and J by 1 base, with 4 bases left in between. The CDR3 spells CATSIRNTGELFF. In nucleotides, the CDR3 is TGTGCCACCAGCATCCGGAACACCGGGGAGCTGTTTTTT.

The rearrangement uses TRBV5-1 and TRBJ1-1; no definite D call. This CDR3 has 15 residues. Germline V gives CDR1 SGHRS, CDR2 YFSETQ. The germline V and J ends were trimmed by 0 bases and 0 bases, with 9 bases remaining between them. The CDR3 nucleotides read TGCGCCAGCAGCTTGGGGGTGGGCATGAACACTGAAGCTTTCTTT. It codes for CASSLGVGMNTEAFF.

In nucleotides, the CDR3 is TGCGCCAGCAGCGTTAGCGGGAGTGTGAACACCGGGGAGCTGTTTTTT. Its protein is CASSVSGSVNTGELFF. This rearrangement joins TRBV5-1 to TRBJ2-2; 9 bases fit TRBD2. In germline, CDR1 is SGHRS, CDR2 YFSETQ. CDR3 length equals 16 residues. The junction had 5 bases not matched to a gene; V was cut back by 4 bases and J by 1 base.

The V and J genes are TRBV6-1 and TRBJ2-2; D is ambiguous. The CDR3 sequence is 14 residues long. Germline CDR1 and CDR2: MNHNS and SASEGT. The V end was cut by 6 bases, the J end by 1 base, with 9 bases between. As DNA, the CDR3 is TGTGCCAGCAGCCCGGAATTGAACACCGGGGAGCTGTTTTTT. It is translated as CASSPELNTGELFF.

The genes are TRBV5-1 and TRBJ2-3; no reliable D call. The CDR3 runs 14 residues. The V and J ends lost 4 bases and 4 bases respectively, with 13 bases between them. In germline, CDR1 is SGHRS, CDR2 YFSETQ. This CDR3 is CASSRARNADTQYF. DNA of the CDR3: TGCGCCAGCAGCCGAGCACGTAACGCAGATACGCAGTATTTT.

V and J are TRBV5-1 and TRBJ2-7; 9 bases are shared with TRBD2. Germline-derived CDR1 and CDR2 are SGHRS and YFSETQ. This CDR3 spans 16 amino acids. J was trimmed by 2 bases and V by 0 bases; bases with no gene match: 6. CDR3 amino acids: CASSLGASGATYEQYF. The CDR3 DNA follows: TGCGCCAGCAGCTTGGGGGCTAGCGGGGCCACCTACGAGCAGTACTTC.

V usage is TRBV6-1 and J usage is TRBJ1-4; D remains ambiguous. This CDR3 region has 17 residues. V was clipped by 2 bases and J by 5 bases, with 18 bases between them. Germline V gene data show CDR1 as MNHNS and CDR2 as SASEGT. The CDR3 DNA sequence: TGTGCCAGCAGTGAACCCTTTCTGCAGCCCCCAAATGAAAAACTGTTTTTT. Translation gives CASSEPFLQPPNEKLFF.

The rearrangement uses TRBV4-1 and TRBJ1-2; possibly TRBD1 for D (6 bases). V was cut by 1 base and J by 6 bases, with 18 bases left in between. The length of the CDR3 is 16 residues. Germline CDR1 is MGHRA and CDR2 is YSYEKL. The CDR3 reads CASSQAAQGTHDGYTF. CDR3 nucleotides: TGCGCCAGCAGCCAAGCTGCCCAAGGGACACATGATGGCTACACCTTC.

CDR3 residues: CASSEGARPSNEQFF. The DNA for the CDR3 is TGCGCCAGCAGCGAAGGGGCCAGACCCTCGAATGAGCAGTTCTTC. V usage is TRBV5-1 and J usage is TRBJ2-1; maybe TRBD1 (5 bases). V was shortened by 4 bases and J by 7 bases, with 18 bases between the two germline ends. The CDR3 has 15 amino acids. CDR1 and CDR2 (germline): SGHRS, YFSETQ.

The chain couples TRBV6-1 to TRBJ2-2; D is uncertain. The ends were cut back, 11 bases at V and 4 bases at J, with 20 bases in the middle. There are 15 residues in the CDR3. Germline V gene sequence: CDR1 MNHNS, CDR2 SASEGT. The CDR3 DNA reads as TGTGCCGCGGTCCCCGAAGGACGCATCACCGGGGAGCTGTTTTTT. Its protein is CAAVPEGRITGELFF.

This clone has just a few counts. The J gene is TRBJ1-1, the V gene TRBV19, with a tentative D call TRBD1 (6 bases). The CDR3 loop spans 12 amino acids. V lost 5 bases to trimming and J lost 7 bases, with 11 bases between them. Germline CDR1 reads LNHDA; CDR2 reads SQIVND (reference sequence). The CDR3 DNA sequence: TGTGCCAGTAGTTTACAGGGTGTTGAAGCTTTCTTT. It specifies CASSLQGVEAFF.

A word on this clone: Other DNA variants within this sample encode the same CDR3. The chain uses TRBV10-1 and TRBJ2-7; 9 bases align to TRBD2. Trimming removed 3 bases from V and 1 base from J; junction bases left unmatched: 4. The germline V gene encodes CDR1 WNHNN and CDR2 SYGVQD (reference sequence). The length of the CDR3 is 15 residues. Written as DNA, the CDR3 is TGCGCCAGCAGTGAATCGACTAGCGGTTCCTACGAGCAGTACTTC. It yields the protein CASSESTSGSYEQYF.

V gene TRBV14 combines with J gene TRBJ2-7, with 8 nucleotides matching TRBD1. This CDR3 contains 14 residues. V was pared by 4 bases and J by 3 bases, with 5 bases of the junction left unmatched. Germline CDR1 is SGHDN and CDR2 is FVKESK. The CDR3 DNA sequence: TGTGCCAGCAGCCCGAGGACAGGGTACTACGAGCAGTACTTC. Translated, it gives CASSPRTGYYEQYF.

This chain links TRBV7-2 with TRBJ2-7, with 8 bases that match TRBD2. CDR3 length: 15 amino acids. The V gene's germline CDR1 is SGHTA and CDR2 FQGNSA. With 2 bases clipped from V and 2 bases from J, the junction kept 5 bases outside the gene matches. The CDR3 DNA sequence: TGTGCCAGCAGCTTAAGCGGGAGTTCGGCCTACGAGCAGTACTTC. Protein sequence: CASSLSGSSAYEQYF.

J is TRBJ2-1 and V is TRBV11-2, with TRBD2 matching over 15 bases. The germline gives CDR1 SGHAT, CDR2 FQNNGV. V shed 6 bases and J 4 bases; nucleotides not matched to a gene: 4. The CDR3 is made up of 16 amino acids. CDR3: CASRRTSGGEYNEQFF. The DNA for the CDR3 is TGTGCCAGCAGACGGACTAGCGGGGGGGAATACAATGAGCAGTTCTTC.

This chain connects TRBV7-9 to TRBJ2-5, with TRBD2 as a possible D gene (6 bases). CDR1 is SEHNR, CDR2 FQNEAQ, per germline (reference sequence). The V end was cut by 2 bases, the J end by 5 bases, with 12 bases between. The CDR3 runs 14 residues. Here the CDR3 reads CASSLPLAGETQYF. The CDR3 nucleotides read TGTGCCAGCAGCTTACCACTCGCGGGGGAGACCCAGTACTTC.